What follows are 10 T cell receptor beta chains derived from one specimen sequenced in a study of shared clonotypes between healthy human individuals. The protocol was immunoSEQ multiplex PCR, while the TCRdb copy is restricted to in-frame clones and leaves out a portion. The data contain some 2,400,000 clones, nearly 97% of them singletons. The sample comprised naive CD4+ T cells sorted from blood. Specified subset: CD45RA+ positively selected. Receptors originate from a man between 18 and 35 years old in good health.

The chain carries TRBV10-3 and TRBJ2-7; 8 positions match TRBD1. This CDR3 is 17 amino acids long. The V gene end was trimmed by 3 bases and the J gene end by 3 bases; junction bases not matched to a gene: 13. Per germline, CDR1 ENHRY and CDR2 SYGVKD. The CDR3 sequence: CAISDVAGTGNSYEQYF. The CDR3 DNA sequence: TGTGCCATCAGTGACGTCGCTGGGACAGGCAATAGCTACGAGCAGTACTTC.

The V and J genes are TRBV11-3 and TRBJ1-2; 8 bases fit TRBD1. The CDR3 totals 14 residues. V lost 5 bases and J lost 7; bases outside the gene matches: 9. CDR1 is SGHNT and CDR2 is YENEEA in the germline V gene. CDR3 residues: CASSQGGQGSGYTF. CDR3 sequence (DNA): TGTGCCAGCAGCCAAGGAGGACAGGGCTCTGGCTACACCTTC.

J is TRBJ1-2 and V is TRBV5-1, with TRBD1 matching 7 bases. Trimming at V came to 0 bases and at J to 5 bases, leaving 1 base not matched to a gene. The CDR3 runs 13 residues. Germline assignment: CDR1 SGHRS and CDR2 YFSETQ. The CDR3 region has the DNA TGCGCCAGCAGCTTGGGGGACAGATATGGCTACACCTTC. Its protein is CASSLGDRYGYTF.

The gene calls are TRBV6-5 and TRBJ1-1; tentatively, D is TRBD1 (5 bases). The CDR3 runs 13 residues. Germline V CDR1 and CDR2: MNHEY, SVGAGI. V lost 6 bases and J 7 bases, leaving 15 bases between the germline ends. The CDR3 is CASSRGGWGEAFF. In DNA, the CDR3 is TGTGCCAGCAGCCGGGGGGGTTGGGGTGAAGCTTTCTTT.

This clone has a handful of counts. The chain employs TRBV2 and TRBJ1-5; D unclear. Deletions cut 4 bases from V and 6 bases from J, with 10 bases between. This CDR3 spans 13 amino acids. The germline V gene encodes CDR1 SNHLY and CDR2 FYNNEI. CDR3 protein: CASSGVGSQPQHF. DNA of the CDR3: TGTGCCAGCAGTGGGGTGGGGAGTCAGCCCCAGCATTTT.

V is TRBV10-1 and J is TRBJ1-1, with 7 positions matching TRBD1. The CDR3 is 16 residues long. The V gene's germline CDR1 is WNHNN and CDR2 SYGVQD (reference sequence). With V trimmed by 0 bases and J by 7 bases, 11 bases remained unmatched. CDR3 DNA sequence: TGCGCCAGCAGTGAGTCAGAACAGGGGCACGTTTGTGAAGCTTTCTTT. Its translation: CASSESEQGHVCEAFF.

The CDR3 DNA follows: TGCAGCGGCCTCAAGAACACTGAAGCTTTCTTT. It specifies CSGLKNTEAFF. The gene calls are TRBV29-1 and TRBJ1-1; D call uncertain. This CDR3 comprises 11 residues. The germline V and J ends were trimmed by 7 bases and 1 base, with 7 bases remaining between them. Per germline, CDR1 SQVTM and CDR2 ANQGSEA.

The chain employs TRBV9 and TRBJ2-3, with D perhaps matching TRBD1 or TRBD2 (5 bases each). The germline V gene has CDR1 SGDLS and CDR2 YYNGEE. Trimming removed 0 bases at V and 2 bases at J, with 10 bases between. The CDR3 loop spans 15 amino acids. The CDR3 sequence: CASSVVGVLTDTQYF. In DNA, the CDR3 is TGTGCCAGCAGCGTAGTGGGGGTTCTCACAGATACGCAGTATTTT.

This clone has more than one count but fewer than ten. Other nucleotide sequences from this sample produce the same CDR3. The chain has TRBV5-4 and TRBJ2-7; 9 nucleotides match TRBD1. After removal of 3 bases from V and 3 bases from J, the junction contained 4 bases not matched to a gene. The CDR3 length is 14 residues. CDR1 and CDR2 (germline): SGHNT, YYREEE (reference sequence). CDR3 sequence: CASSSPGQGYEQYF. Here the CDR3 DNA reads TGTGCCAGCAGCTCTCCGGGACAGGGCTACGAGCAGTACTTC.

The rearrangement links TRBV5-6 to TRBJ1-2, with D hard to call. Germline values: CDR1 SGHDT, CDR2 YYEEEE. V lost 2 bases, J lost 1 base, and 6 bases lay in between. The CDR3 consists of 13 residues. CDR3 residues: CASSFGSNYGYTF. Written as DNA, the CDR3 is TGTGCCAGCAGCTTCGGGAGTAACTATGGCTACACCTTC.